Detailed here is one T cell receptor (beta chain). The target antigen is unknown. The record originates from a study of cytomegalovirus exposure and HLA in healthy donors. Whole-study findings and limits: While the bulk of TCR sequences proved rare, some public TCRs turned up in many donors.

There are 14 residues in the CDR3. Germline V lookup: CDR1 SEHNR, CDR2 FQNEAQ (reference sequence). The junction had 1 base not matched to a gene; V was cut back by 0 bases and J by 5 bases. The protocol was immunoSEQ multiplex PCR, while the TCRdb copy is restricted to in-frame clones and leaves out a portion. This sample carries tens of thousands of clones, roughly 90% of them seen once, and the ten largest clones take around 2.2%. The sequenced sample consisted of PBMCs. This chain connects TRBV7-9 to TRBJ2-1; 7 nucleotides agree with TRBD1. This receptor was identified in a woman aged 25-40 years in good health and CMV-seronegative. DNA for the CDR3: TGTGCCAGCAGCTTAGCGACAGGGAACAATGAGCAGTTCTTC. Translation: CASSLATGNNEQFF.